The text below deals with one T cell receptor beta chain. The antigen is unknown. This may stem from a read error, because a much larger clone lies one nucleotide away. No conserved phenylalanine or tryptophan is present at the end of the CDR3, so a read error is the likely explanation. This CDR3 is 13 amino acids long. From germline, CDR1 is MDHEN and CDR2 SYDVKM. Trimming took off 1 base at V and 2 bases at J, with 6 bases between the two ends. This library used roughly 430 ng RNA and molecular barcoded adaptors spanning alpha/delta and beta/gamma chains. Each CDR3 protein is one row after TCRdb ran MiXCR on the reads. This table holds fewer than 90,000 distinct CDR3 sequences, roughly an eighth found once. The data derive from a study of read filtering for tumor transcriptome and immune sequencing. About the study: R-ISS stage counts were eight or nine for I, about 15 for II, 7 for III. DNase treatment preceded whole-transcriptome library preparation. RNA-seq yielded only roughly 80 to 1,400 TCR reads, IR-seq about 3.5 to 11 million.

Study conclusions and caveats: The CD138-negative fraction was mixed bone marrow immune cells, not pure T cells.

The sequence came from a donor at least 40 years old with multiple myeloma. The chain has TRBV28 and TRBJ2-7; no clear D. The specimen sequenced was a population of CD138-negative cells sorted from bone marrow. This CDR3 is CASSLSGPYEQYL. DNA of the CDR3: TGTGCCAGCAGTTTATCCGGCCCCTACGAGCAGTACCTC.